The 30 T cell receptor beta chains below were found in one sample sequenced in a study of brain T cells in children with intractable seizures. The table came from immunoSEQ multiplex PCR; TCRdb's copy has only in-frame clones and leaves some out. The sample has about 110,000 clones, 85% to 95% seen once. Sample: peripheral blood, taken at surgery. These receptors all come from a boy in the first two years of life with hemimegalencephaly and intractable seizures.

V usage is TRBV4-2 and J usage is TRBJ2-2, with 10 positions matching TRBD1. CDR3 length equals 14 residues. Germline V gives CDR1 LGHNA, CDR2 YNFKEQ. The V gene end was trimmed by 4 bases and the J gene end by 7 bases; junction bases not matched to a gene: 3. CDR3 sequence (DNA): TGTGCCAGCAGCCCGGGACAGGGGCACGGGGAGCTGTTTTTT. Its translation: CASSPGQGHGELFF.

Worth noting for this clone: At one end, the junction sequence differs from germline, possibly due to a read error. The V gene is TRBV28, the J gene TRBJ2-7; D perhaps matches TRBD1 (6 bases). Germline values: CDR1 MDHEN, CDR2 SYDVKM. This CDR3 has 12 amino acids. In nucleotides, the CDR3 is TGTGCCAGCACCTCCCTGACAGGCCGCTATGGCTTC. Amino acid sequence: CASTSLTGRYGF.

This clone has only one observation. The rearrangement links TRBV4-1 to TRBJ2-1; 8 bases are a match to TRBD2. The CDR3 consists of 15 residues. Per germline, CDR1 MGHRA and CDR2 YSYEKL. The J segment lost 4 bases and the V segment lost 4 bases, leaving 6 bases of the junction unmatched. The CDR3 sequence: CASSLSPSGYNEQFF. The CDR3 nucleotides read TGCGCCAGCAGCCTATCTCCTAGCGGGTACAATGAGCAGTTCTTC.

CDR3 loop: CASSLTRDREVGYTF. The CDR3 DNA sequence: TGTGCCAGCAGCTTAACGAGAGACAGGGAGGTGGGCTACACCTTC. The rearrangement links TRBV7-3 to TRBJ1-2, with 7 bases lining up with TRBD1. Trimming took 0 bases from V and 8 from J; bases not matched to a gene: 9. CDR1 SGHTA and CDR2 FQGTGA come from the germline V gene. This CDR3 is built from 15 residues.

The rearrangement links TRBV19 to TRBJ2-5; 10 positions agree with TRBD2. The CDR3 consists of 13 residues. Trimming at V came to 2 bases and at J to 7 bases, leaving 1 base not matched to a gene. Germline V gene data show CDR1 as LNHDA and CDR2 as SQIVND (reference sequence). The CDR3 region has the DNA TGTGCCAGTAGTATATTAGCGGGAGGGACCCAGTACTTC. This encodes CASSILAGGTQYF.

The chain is built from TRBV4-1 and TRBJ2-5; D is possibly TRBD2 (6 bases). The germline V gene encodes CDR1 MGHRA and CDR2 YSYEKL. V was shortened by 4 bases and J by 0 bases, with 9 bases between the two germline ends. CDR3 size: 14 residues. The CDR3 DNA reads as TGCGCCAGCAGCCCCGGGACTTACCAAGAGACCCAGTACTTC. Its protein is CASSPGTYQETQYF.

This clone was recorded only once. The chain carries TRBV10-3 and TRBJ1-2; D remains unclear. This CDR3 contains 12 residues. Germline loops: CDR1 ENHRY, CDR2 SYGVKD. V lost 10 bases and J lost 3, with 12 bases in between. The CDR3 sequence is CATIDGHYGYTF. The CDR3 nucleotides are TGTGCCACCATAGACGGACACTATGGCTACACCTTC.

The rearrangement joins TRBV2 to TRBJ2-7; 8 bases align to TRBD2. This CDR3 contains 14 residues. With V trimmed by 6 bases and J by 2 bases, 6 bases remained unmatched. Germline loops: CDR1 SNHLY, CDR2 FYNNEI. The CDR3 bases are TGTGCCAGCAGGAAAGCGGGGGCCCCCTACGAGCAGTACTTC. Its protein product is CASRKAGAPYEQYF.

The chain combines TRBV28 with TRBJ1-5; 7 nucleotides agree with TRBD1. CDR3 size: 16 residues. Losses at the gene ends were 3 bases for V and 6 bases for J; bases not matched to a gene: 11. Per germline, CDR1 MDHEN and CDR2 SYDVKM. DNA for the CDR3: TGTGCCAGCAGTTTCTTGGGACAGACTAATGGTCAGCCCCAGCATTTT. Translated, it gives CASSFLGQTNGQPQHF.

This clone was counted once. This chain connects TRBV29-1 to TRBJ2-3; the D is unclear. V shed 1 base and J shed 6 bases, with 8 bases lying between them. Germline loops: CDR1 SQVTM, CDR2 ANQGSEA. CDR3 size: 12 residues. The CDR3 DNA reads as TGCAGCGTTGAAGTGGCAGCCGATACGCAGTATTTT. As protein: CSVEVAADTQYF.

The J gene is TRBJ2-7, the V gene TRBV13, with a weak D call TRBD2 (6 bases). Trimming took 6 bases from V and 9 from J, leaving 15 bases between them. CDR1 PRHDT and CDR2 FYEKMQ come from the germline V gene (reference sequence). CDR3 size: 12 residues. CDR3 sequence: CASSPGGGGQYF. The CDR3 nucleotides read TGTGCCAGCAGTCCCGGGGGTGGTGGGCAGTACTTC.

The chain uses TRBV30 and TRBJ2-5; 11 bases agree with TRBD1. Germline V lookup: CDR1 GTSNPN, CDR2 SVGIG (reference sequence). The CDR3 totals 15 residues. J lost 6 bases, V lost 0 bases, and 6 bases had no gene match. The CDR3 protein is CAWSVRGQGAKTQYF. As DNA, the CDR3 is TGTGCCTGGAGTGTACGAGGACAGGGGGCGAAGACCCAGTACTTC. Looking up the rest from reference TRBV30 and TRBJ2-5 gives the full variable domain: SQTIHQWPATLVQPVGSPLSLECTVEGTSNPNLYWYRQAAGRGLQLLFYSVGIGQISSEVPQNLSASRPQDRQFILSSKKLLLSDSGFYLCAWSVRGQGAKTQYFGPGTRLLVL.

The chain links TRBV4-1 to TRBJ1-2, with D uncertain. Germline CDR1 MGHRA, CDR2 YSYEKL. The CDR3 extends over 16 amino acids. Deletions cut 1 base from V and 8 bases from J, with 20 bases between. CDR3 coding DNA: TGCGCCAGCAGCCAAGTTAAGGGCTATGGGTACCAGGGCTACACCTTC. This codes for CASSQVKGYGYQGYTF.

The V call is TRBV30, the J call TRBJ2-1; 11 nucleotides match TRBD2. The CDR3 runs 16 residues. The germline CDR1 and CDR2 sequences are GTSNPN and SVGIG (reference sequence). Trimming removed 0 bases from V and 8 bases from J; junction bases left unmatched: 9. In DNA form, the CDR3 reads TGTGCCTGGAGTGTACGGAATAGCGGGAGGGGGCATGAGCAGTTCTTC. Its protein is CAWSVRNSGRGHEQFF.

DNA for the CDR3: TGTGCCAGCAGCTTATCGGGGAATCAGCCCCAGCATTTT. It specifies CASSLSGNQPQHF. V usage is TRBV7-8 and J usage is TRBJ1-5; D gene ambiguous. From germline, CDR1 is SGHVS and CDR2 FQNEAQ. V was cut by 2 bases and J by 4 bases, with 6 bases left in between. The CDR3 runs to 13 residues.

This clone was recorded only once. The chain combines TRBV5-4 with TRBJ2-1, with 12 nucleotides matching TRBD2. CDR1 is SGHNT and CDR2 is YYREEE in the germline V gene (reference sequence). Losses at the gene ends were 4 bases for V and 5 bases for J; bases not matched to a gene: 4. This CDR3 region has 15 residues. CDR3 coding DNA: TGTGCCAGCAGCCCAGGACTAGCGGGAAACAATGAGCAGTTCTTC. It specifies CASSPGLAGNNEQFF.

The J gene is TRBJ1-6, the V gene TRBV6-6, with D maybe TRBD1 (6 bases). CDR3 size: 15 residues. CDR1 MNHNY and CDR2 SVGAGI come from the germline V gene (reference sequence). Trimming removed 5 bases at V and 7 bases at J, with 15 bases between. The CDR3 sequence: CASSDRGAGNSPLHF. The CDR3 region has the DNA TGTGCCAGCAGTGATCGGGGGGCTGGGAATTCACCCCTCCACTTT.

The CDR3 DNA sequence: TGTGCCAGCAGCTTGCCCCTCCGGGACTACCACAATGAGCAGTTCTTC. This sequence encodes CASSLPLRDYHNEQFF. The chain is built from TRBV7-3 and TRBJ2-1, with TRBD2 identical over 7 bases. The CDR3 covers 16 residues. Unmatched junction bases numbered 10, after V lost 3 bases and J lost 5 bases. Germline assignment: CDR1 SGHTA and CDR2 FQGTGA.

The J gene is TRBJ2-1, the V gene TRBV6-5; 9 nucleotides align to TRBD1. Germline CDR1 MNHEY, CDR2 SVGAGI. V was clipped by 0 bases and J by 9 bases; unmatched bases: 6. The CDR3 length is 15 residues. CDR3 region: CASSYSGTGRGEQFF. The CDR3, as DNA: TGTGCCAGCAGTTACTCGGGGACAGGGAGGGGTGAGCAGTTCTTC.

About this clone: At one end, the junction sequence differs from germline, possibly due to a read error. The chain links TRBV10-2 to TRBJ1-5; no clear D. CDR1 and CDR2 from the germline V gene are WSHSY and SAAADI. This CDR3 has 13 residues. This CDR3 reads CASSPFSNQPRHF. The DNA of the CDR3 is TGCGCCAGCAGTCCCTTTAGCAATCAGCCCCGGCATTTT.

Worth noting for this clone: Other DNA sequences in the sample encode the same CDR3. The rearrangement uses TRBV27 and TRBJ1-2; D is unclear. V lost 2 bases and J 5 bases, leaving 3 bases between the germline ends. This CDR3 contains 11 residues. Germline CDR1 reads MNHEY; CDR2 reads SMNVEV (reference sequence). This CDR3 reads CASSLRYGYTF. In DNA form, the CDR3 reads TGTGCCAGCAGTTTAAGGTATGGCTACACCTTC.

This rearrangement joins TRBV5-1 to TRBJ1-2; 9 bases agree with TRBD1. Germline lookup yields CDR1 SGHRS and CDR2 YFSETQ. J was trimmed by 8 bases and V by 4 bases; bases with no gene match: 12. CDR3 length: 15 amino acids. As DNA, the CDR3 is TGCGCCAGCAGCAAACCACAGGGGGCCCTCGACGGCTACACCTTC. Translation: CASSKPQGALDGYTF.

The chain couples TRBV4-3 to TRBJ2-7, with TRBD2 identical over 10 bases. CDR1 is LGHNA, CDR2 YSLEER, per germline. V was pared by 1 base and J by 5 bases, with 11 bases of the junction left unmatched. This CDR3 contains 17 residues. CDR3 sequence (DNA): TGCGCCAGCAGCCAAGCAAACAGCGGGAGGGCCTTCCACGAGCAGTACTTC. Protein: CASSQANSGRAFHEQYF.

Only one count was recorded for this clone. The rearrangement links TRBV19 to TRBJ2-7; TRBD2 matches at 11 bases. The V segment lost 5 bases and the J segment 3 bases; nucleotides outside the gene matches: 6. The CDR3 loop spans 15 amino acids. Germline CDR1 reads LNHDA; CDR2 reads SQIVND (reference sequence). CDR3 in DNA: TGTGCCAGTAGTGATAGCGGGAGGGCCAGCTACGAGCAGTACTTC. Translation: CASSDSGRASYEQYF. Full variable domain (missing parts from reference TRBV19 and TRBJ2-7): DGGITQSPKYLFRKEGQNVTLSCEQNLNHDAMYWYRQDPGQGLRLIYYSQIVNDFQKGDIAEGYSVSREKKESFPLTVTSAQKNPTAFYLCASSDSGRASYEQYFGPGTRLTVT.

V usage is TRBV7-2 and J usage is TRBJ1-1; the D gene is possibly TRBD1 (6 bases). The CDR3 loop spans 17 amino acids. The V and J ends lost 6 bases and 1 base respectively, with 21 bases between them. Germline values: CDR1 SGHTA, CDR2 FQGNSA. The CDR3 DNA reads as TGTGCCAGCAGGCCCAGACAGGAGGGATTACAGAACACTGAAGCTTTCTTT. This sequence encodes CASRPRQEGLQNTEAFF. Full variable domain (remainder filled in from reference TRBV7-2 and TRBJ1-1): GAGVSQSPSNKVTEKGKDVELRCDPISGHTALYWYRQSLGQGLEFLIYFQGNSAPDKSGLPSDRFSAERTGGSVSTLTIQRTQQEDSAVYLCASRPRQEGLQNTEAFFGQGTRLTVV.

The genes are TRBV5-1 and TRBJ2-3; D is unclear. The V gene lost 1 base and the J gene lost 3 bases, with 9 bases spanning the gap. The germline gives CDR1 SGHRS, CDR2 YFSETQ. CDR3 length: 14 amino acids. CDR3 bases: TGCGCCAGCAGCTTGACTCCCGGGACAGATACGCAGTATTTT. It codes for CASSLTPGTDTQYF.

The chain combines TRBV5-1 with TRBJ1-2; D not certain. In germline, CDR1 is SGHRS, CDR2 YFSETQ. V lost 3 bases and J 8 bases, leaving 14 bases between the germline ends. The CDR3 has 13 amino acids. This CDR3 reads CASSSPEAGGYTF. The CDR3 bases are TGCGCCAGCAGCTCGCCCGAGGCAGGCGGCTACACCTTC.

V gene TRBV29-1 combines with J gene TRBJ2-5; 8 nucleotides align to TRBD1. V gave up 1 base and J gave up 1 base; unmatched junction bases: 5. The germline V gene encodes CDR1 SQVTM and CDR2 ANQGSEA. The CDR3 length is 15 residues. CDR3 sequence reads: CSVEGLQGGQETQYF. CDR3 bases: TGCAGCGTTGAAGGTCTACAGGGGGGCCAAGAGACCCAGTACTTC.

This clone was seen just once. The chain carries TRBV12-3 or TRBV12-4 and TRBJ2-2; possibly TRBD1 for D (6 bases). V lost 5 bases, J lost 8 bases, and 9 bases lay in between. The CDR3 length is 12 residues. The DNA for the CDR3 is TGTGCCAGCAGTCCGAGGGGGGGGGAGCTGTTTTTT. It is translated as CASSPRGGELFF.

The V gene is TRBV6-6, the J gene TRBJ2-1, with D hard to call. CDR1 and CDR2 (germline): MNHNY, SVGAGI (reference sequence). Trimming left V 5 bases short and J 0 bases short, with 17 bases between. The CDR3 contains 17 residues. The CDR3 coding sequence is TGTGCCAGCAGTCGGGTCGCCGGCGAGAGCTCCTACAATGAGCAGTTCTTC. The encoded protein is CASSRVAGESSYNEQFF.